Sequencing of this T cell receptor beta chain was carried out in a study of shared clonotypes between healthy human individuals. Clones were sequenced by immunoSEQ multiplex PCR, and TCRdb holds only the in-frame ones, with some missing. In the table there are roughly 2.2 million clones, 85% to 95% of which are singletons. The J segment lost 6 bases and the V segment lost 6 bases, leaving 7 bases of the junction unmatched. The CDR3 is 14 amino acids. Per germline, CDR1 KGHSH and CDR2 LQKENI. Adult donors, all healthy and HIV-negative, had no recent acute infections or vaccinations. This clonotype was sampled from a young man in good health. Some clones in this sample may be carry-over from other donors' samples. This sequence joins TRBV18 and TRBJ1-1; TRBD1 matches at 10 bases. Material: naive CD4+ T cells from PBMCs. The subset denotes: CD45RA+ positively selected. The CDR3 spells CASSLTGGWPEAFF. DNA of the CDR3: TGTGCCAGCTCTCTGACAGGGGGCTGGCCTGAAGCTTTCTTT.